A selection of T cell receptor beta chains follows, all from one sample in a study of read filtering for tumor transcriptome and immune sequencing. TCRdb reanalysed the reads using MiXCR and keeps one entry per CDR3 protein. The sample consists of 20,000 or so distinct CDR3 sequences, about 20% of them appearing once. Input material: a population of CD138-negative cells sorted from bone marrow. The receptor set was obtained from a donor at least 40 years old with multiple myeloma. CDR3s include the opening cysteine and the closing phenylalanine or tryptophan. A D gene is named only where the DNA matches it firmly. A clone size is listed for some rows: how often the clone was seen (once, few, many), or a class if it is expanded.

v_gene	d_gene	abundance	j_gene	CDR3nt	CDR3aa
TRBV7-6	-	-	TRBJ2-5	TGTGCCAGCAGCTTAGCACGTCAAGAGACCCAGTACTTC	CASSLARQETQYF
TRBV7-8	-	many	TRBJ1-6	TGTGCCAGCAGCTTAGCGTTGGGGGCGAAGAGCTCCTATAATTCACCCCTCCACTTT	CASSLALGAKSSYNSPLHF
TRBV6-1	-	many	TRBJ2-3	TGTGCCAGCAGTGAACAGGGGAGTACGCAGTATTTT	CASSEQGSTQYF
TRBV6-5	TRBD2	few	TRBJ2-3	TGTGCCAGCAGCCGAGGACTAGCCGGGGGCACAGATACGCAGTATTTT	CASSRGLAGGTDTQYF
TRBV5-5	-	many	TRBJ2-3	TGTGCCAGCAGCGAAAGGACAGATACGCAGTATTTT	CASSERTDTQYF
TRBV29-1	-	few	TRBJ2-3	TGCAGCGTTGCAGCCGGGACTTACACAGATACGCAGTATTTT	CSVAAGTYTDTQYF
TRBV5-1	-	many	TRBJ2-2	TGCGCCAGCAGCCGTCGGGGGACAGATACAGGCACCGGGGAGCTGTTTTTT	CASSRRGTDTGTGELFF
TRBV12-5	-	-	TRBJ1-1	TGTGCTAGTGGTTTGGTAGCAGAAATGAACACTGAAGCTTTCTTT	CASGLVAEMNTEAFF
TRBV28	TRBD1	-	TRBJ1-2	TGTGCCAGCAGAGACCTGTCCCGGCCACAGGGGGACTATGGCTACACCTTC	CASRDLSRPQGDYGYTF
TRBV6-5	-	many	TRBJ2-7	TGTGCCAGCAGTTACTCGGGGACTGGAAGCTACGAGCAGTACTTC	CASSYSGTGSYEQYF
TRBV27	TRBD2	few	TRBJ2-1	TGTGCCACCTATAGAGGGACTAGCGGTGCCCTATCTGAGCAGTTCTTC	CATYRGTSGALSEQFF
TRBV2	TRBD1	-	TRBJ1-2	TGTGCCAGCAGCCCGGGACAGTTCGATAACTATGGCTACACCTTC	CASSPGQFDNYGYTF
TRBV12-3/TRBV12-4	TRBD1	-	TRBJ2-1	TGTGCCAGCAGTTTTGGACAGGGGCCCTACAATGAGCAGTTCTTC	CASSFGQGPYNEQFF
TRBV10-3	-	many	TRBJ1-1	TGTGCCATCAGGGGTGTGGACACTGAAGCTTTCTTT	CAIRGVDTEAFF
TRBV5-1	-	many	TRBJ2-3	TGCGCCAGCAGCTTGGCAGGGGATAGCACAGATACGCAGTATTTT	CASSLAGDSTDTQYF
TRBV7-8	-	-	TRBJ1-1	TGTGCCAGCCGACCTACCGGGAGCCCGGGGATTGAAGCTTTCTTT	CASRPTGSPGIEAFF
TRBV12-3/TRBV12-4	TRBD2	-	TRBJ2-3	TGTGCCAGCAGTACTAGCGGGGGCTTTACAGATACGCAGTATTTT	CASSTSGGFTDTQYF
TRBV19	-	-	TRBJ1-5	TGTGCCAGCTCCAGGGCGAGGGATCAGCCCCAGCATTTT	CASSRARDQPQHF
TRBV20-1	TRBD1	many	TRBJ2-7	TGCAGTGCACCGGGACAGGGTATCGACGAGCAGTACTTC	CSAPGQGIDEQYF
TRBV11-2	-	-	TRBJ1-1	TGTGCCAGCACTCCGGGGTGGTCGGTCACTGGAGCTTTCTTT	CASTPGWSVTGAFF
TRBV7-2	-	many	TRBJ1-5	TGTGCCAGCAGCAGGGATGTTGATCAGCCCCAGCATTTT	CASSRDVDQPQHF
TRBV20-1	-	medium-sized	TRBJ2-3	TGCAGTGCTAGAGACCATTTAGGGGAGACACGTAGCACAGATACGCAGTATTTT	CSARDHLGETRSTDTQYF
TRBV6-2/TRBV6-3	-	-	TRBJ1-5	TGTGCCAGCAGTCACCGGGGGCTCTATAAGCCCCAGCATTTT	CASSHRGLYKPQHF
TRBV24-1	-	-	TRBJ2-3	TGTGCCACCAGTGATTCCGACACCACCACAGATACGCAGTATTTT	CATSDSDTTTDTQYF
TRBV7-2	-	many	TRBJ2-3	TGTGCCAGCAGCAGACCTAATATAAATACGCAGTATTTT	CASSRPNINTQYF
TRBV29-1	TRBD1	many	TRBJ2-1	TGCAGCGTTCCCGGGACAGGATACAATGAGCAGTTCTTC	CSVPGTGYNEQFF